The sample holds many counts of the clone carrying this T cell receptor beta chain. Other nucleotide sequences from this sample produce the same CDR3. The entry originates in a study of shared clonotypes between healthy human individuals. The method was immunoSEQ multiplex PCR; TCRdb's version includes in-frame clones alone and lacks a portion of them. This table has under 1 million clones, almost 95% appearing once. The naive CD8 population came from CD45RO-negative cells selected for CCR7, without terminally differentiated effector memory CD45RA+ cells. This TCR derives from a man in his thirties or forties in good health. Sequencing input: naive CD8+ T cells sorted from blood.

CDR3 sequence reads: CASSERLAGAYEQYF. Here the CDR3 DNA reads TGTGCCAGCAGTGAAAGGCTAGCGGGAGCCTACGAGCAGTACTTC. The V gene is TRBV6-1, the J gene TRBJ2-7; TRBD2 matches at 10 bases. CDR3 length: 15 amino acids. Per germline, CDR1 MNHNS and CDR2 SASEGT. V was clipped by 2 bases and J by 2 bases; unmatched bases: 3.